This TCR beta chain was sequenced in a study of blood T cell repertoires in COVID-19. The V gene's germline CDR1 is MGHRA and CDR2 YSYEKL. Trimming removed 4 bases from V and 3 bases from J; junction bases left unmatched: 4. The CDR3 length is 16 residues. Libraries were prepared by immunoSEQ multiplex PCR; TCRdb keeps only in-frame clonotypes and omits some of them. The table records 200,000 to 250,000 clones, roughly 84% of them present only once. The receptor comes from a woman of 80 years or more with acute or convalescent COVID-19. This chain links TRBV4-1 with TRBJ1-4; 11 bases line up with TRBD1. Sequencing used peripheral blood. CDR3 DNA sequence: TGCGCCAGCAGCCCCGGGACAGGGGGATCTAATGAAAAACTGTTTTTT. Residues: CASSPGTGGSNEKLFF.